This passage covers 21 T cell receptor beta chains from one sample sequenced in a study of shared clonotypes between healthy human individuals. Using immunoSEQ multiplex PCR, the repertoire was profiled, and TCRdb retains in-frame clones only, with some absent. The data contain about 980,000 clones, 60% to 85% of them singletons. The specimen was memory CD4+ T cells sorted from blood. Subset in this sample: CD45RA-negative fraction. The receptor set was obtained from a man younger than 30 in good health.

The chain employs TRBV10-3 and TRBJ1-2; D gene uncertain. The CDR3 loop spans 12 amino acids. The germline gives CDR1 ENHRY, CDR2 SYGVKD. Trimming left V 3 bases short and J 5 bases short, with 7 bases between. The CDR3 spells CAISEGKYGYTF. CDR3 nucleotide sequence: TGTGCCATCAGTGAAGGGAAGTATGGCTACACCTTC.

This clone turned up a few times. The chain employs TRBV15 and TRBJ1-3; D is ambiguous. The CDR3 length is 17 residues. CDR1 is LNHNV and CDR2 is YYDKDF in the germline V gene (reference sequence). V was shortened by 0 bases and J by 0 bases, with 12 bases between the two germline ends. CDR3 in DNA: TGTGCCACCAGCAGAGATGTGGGGTCACGCTCTGGAAACACCATATATTTT. It translates to CATSRDVGSRSGNTIYF. The full variable domain, completed using reference TRBV15 and TRBJ1-3, is DAMVIQNPRYQVTQFGKPVTLSCSQTLNHNVMYWYQQKSSQAPKLLFHYYDKDFNNEADTPDNFQSRRPNTSFCFLDIRSPGLGDTAMYLCATSRDVGSRSGNTIYFGEGSWLTVV.

Comments on this clone: Other DNA sequences of this sample code for an identical CDR3. This CDR3 is CASSPDSNYGYTF. The CDR3, as DNA: TGTGCCAGCAGCCCGGACAGCAACTATGGCTACACCTTC. The chain joins TRBV11-2 to TRBJ1-2, with D possibly TRBD1 on 6 matching bases. The V end lost 5 bases, the J end lost 2 bases, and 9 bases lay between the germline ends. This CDR3 contains 13 residues. Per germline, CDR1 SGHAT and CDR2 FQNNGV.

V is TRBV2 and J is TRBJ2-5, with D unclear. Germline V lookup: CDR1 SNHLY, CDR2 FYNNEI. V gave up 10 bases and J gave up 5 bases, with 17 bases separating them. The CDR3 totals 13 residues. This CDR3 reads CAIDPLGSETQYF. CDR3 bases: TGTGCCATCGACCCTCTGGGAAGTGAGACCCAGTACTTC. Combining the CDR3 with reference TRBV2 and TRBJ2-5 gives the whole variable domain EPEVTQTPSHQVTQMGQEVILRCVPISNHLYFYWYRQILGQKVEFLVSFYNNEISEKSEIFDDQFSVERPDGSNFTLKIRSTKLEDSAMYFCAIDPLGSETQYFGPGTRLLVL.

The rearrangement uses TRBV10-3 and TRBJ2-5; D call uncertain. V lost 2 bases and J lost 1, with 8 bases in between. The CDR3 contains 14 residues. Germline V gives CDR1 ENHRY, CDR2 SYGVKD. CDR3 amino acids: CAISEIPGQETQYF. The CDR3 coding sequence is TGTGCCATCAGTGAGATCCCAGGCCAAGAGACCCAGTACTTC.

The V call is TRBV4-3, the J call TRBJ2-2; D is perhaps TRBD2 (5 bases). V was shortened by 4 bases and J by 3 bases, with 9 bases between the two germline ends. In germline, CDR1 is LGHNA, CDR2 YSLEER. The CDR3 spans 14 residues. DNA for the CDR3: TGCGCCAGCAGCCGCACAGCGGACACCGGGGAGCTGTTTTTT. Translation gives CASSRTADTGELFF.

The V gene is TRBV5-6, the J gene TRBJ1-2; D not resolved. Trimming removed 5 bases at V and 6 bases at J, with 11 bases between. Germline loops: CDR1 SGHDT, CDR2 YYEEEE. The CDR3 sequence is 12 residues long. In DNA, the CDR3 is TGTGCCAGCAGTAGGTCCGGCGATGGCTACACCTTC. It specifies CASSRSGDGYTF.

The V and J genes are TRBV4-2 and TRBJ2-7; 9 bases fit TRBD1. The CDR3 totals 17 residues. CDR1 is LGHNA, CDR2 YNFKEQ, per germline. J lost 4 bases, V lost 0 bases, and 10 bases had no gene match. CDR3 nucleotide sequence: TGTGCCAGCAGCCAAGATCAAGGGACAGGGATCGTGTACGAGCAGTACTTC. Translation: CASSQDQGTGIVYEQYF.

This clone was seen a single time. The rearrangement uses TRBV5-4 and TRBJ2-2; 7 bases match TRBD1. CDR3 length: 15 amino acids. The J segment lost 5 bases and the V segment lost 1 base, leaving 5 bases of the junction unmatched. Germline CDR1 and CDR2: SGHNT and YYREEE (reference sequence). The CDR3 reads CASSLKQGSTGELFF. The CDR3 coding sequence is TGTGCCAGCAGCTTGAAACAGGGGTCGACCGGGGAGCTGTTTTTT.

This rearrangement joins TRBV18 to TRBJ1-3; D is unclear. Trimming took off 1 base at V and 0 bases at J, with 7 bases between the two ends. This CDR3 region has 15 residues. Germline loops: CDR1 KGHSH, CDR2 LQKENI. CDR3 loop: CASSPLDNSGNTIYF. Here the CDR3 DNA reads TGTGCCAGCTCACCACTCGACAACTCTGGAAACACCATATATTTT.

The chain is built from TRBV11-2 and TRBJ2-1; D perhaps matches TRBD2 (5 bases). CDR3 length: 16 residues. V was clipped by 6 bases and J by 7 bases, with 22 bases between them. Germline V gives CDR1 SGHAT, CDR2 FQNNGV. CDR3 DNA sequence: TGTGCCAGCAGTCAAGGGCTAGCCGGGTCAAAGAATGAGCAGTTCTTC. It is translated as CASSQGLAGSKNEQFF.

Points on this clone: The same CDR3 also results from other DNA sequences found in this sample. The J gene is TRBJ2-5, the V gene TRBV18, with D unresolved. The CDR3 spans 11 residues. Germline V gene data show CDR1 as KGHSH and CDR2 as LQKENI. Trimming removed 3 bases from V and 4 bases from J, with 3 bases in between. The CDR3 sequence is CASSPGETQYF. Here the CDR3 DNA reads TGTGCCAGCTCACCGGGAGAGACCCAGTACTTC.

This clone was seen a few times. The chain has TRBV29-1 and TRBJ1-1; maybe TRBD1 (6 bases). The CDR3 has 10 amino acids. CDR1 and CDR2 (germline): SQVTM, ANQGSEA. This chain's CDR3 is CSGGGAEAFF. The CDR3 region has the DNA TGCAGTGGAGGGGGGGCTGAAGCTTTCTTT.

V and J are TRBV5-1 and TRBJ2-4; the match to TRBD1 covers 10 bases. The CDR3 length is 16 residues. Germline CDR1 and CDR2: SGHRS and YFSETQ. V was clipped by 3 bases and J by 0 bases; unmatched bases: 3. The CDR3 is CASSSGQGLAKNIQYF. Here the CDR3 DNA reads TGCGCCAGCAGCTCGGGACAGGGGCTAGCCAAAAACATTCAGTACTTC.

Of note for this clone: Other DNA sequences from this sample encode an identical CDR3 as well. This chain connects TRBV6-1 to TRBJ2-7; TRBD1 matches at 7 bases. The CDR3 consists of 13 residues. The ends lost 6 bases at V and 3 bases at J; junction bases unmatched: 5. CDR1 and CDR2 from the germline V gene are MNHNS and SASEGT. The CDR3 bases are TGTGCCAGCAGGGGGGACAGACTCTACGAGCAGTACTTC. As protein: CASRGDRLYEQYF.

The rearrangement links TRBV6-6 to TRBJ2-1, with a weak D call TRBD1 (6 bases). Per germline, CDR1 MNHNY and CDR2 SVGAGI (reference sequence). The CDR3 is made up of 14 amino acids. V was clipped by 4 bases and J by 7 bases, with 14 bases between them. The CDR3 here is CASSSPGTWNEQFF. The CDR3 DNA sequence: TGTGCCAGCAGTTCTCCCGGGACATGGAATGAGCAGTTCTTC.

CDR3 amino acids: CASSQPGTGTYGYTF. CDR3 nucleotides: TGCGCCAGCAGCCAACCAGGAACAGGGACCTATGGCTACACCTTC. The chain is built from TRBV4-3 and TRBJ1-2; TRBD1 might be the D (6 bases). The CDR3 spans 15 residues. Trimming removed 2 bases from V and 4 bases from J, with 14 bases in between. Germline CDR1 reads LGHNA; CDR2 reads YSLEER.

The chain carries TRBV30 and TRBJ2-1, with 9 positions matching TRBD2. Trimming removed 1 base from V and 1 base from J; junction bases left unmatched: 11. The CDR3 extends over 18 amino acids. CDR1 is GTSNPN and CDR2 is SVGIG in the germline V gene (reference sequence). DNA of the CDR3: TGTGCCTGGAGTGCGACTAGCGGTAAGGCCGGATCCTACAATGAGCAGTTCTTC. Translation: CAWSATSGKAGSYNEQFF.

A note on this clone: A read error may produce the germline difference seen at one junction end. The chain combines TRBV6-1 with TRBJ1-3; 9 nucleotides line up with TRBD1. CDR3 size: 13 residues. Germline lookup yields CDR1 MNHNS and CDR2 SASEGT. The CDR3 coding sequence is TGTGCCAGCCCGGGACAGGGCGGAACCACCATATATTTT. This gives the protein CASPGQGGTTIYF.

The J gene is TRBJ2-5, the V gene TRBV7-8; D ambiguous. The germline gives CDR1 SGHVS, CDR2 FQNEAQ. This CDR3 comprises 15 residues. Trimming took 1 base from V and 5 from J, leaving 14 bases between them. The CDR3 DNA is TGTGCCAGCAGCTTAGAGGCTCTAGTTAGTGAGACCCAGTACTTC. Encoded protein: CASSLEALVSETQYF.

J is TRBJ2-1 and V is TRBV6-5, with 10 bases fitting TRBD2. Losses at the gene ends were 4 bases for V and 9 bases for J; bases not matched to a gene: 6. The germline gives CDR1 MNHEY, CDR2 SVGAGI. The CDR3 has 14 residues. CDR3 sequence (DNA): TGTGCCAGCAGTTCCCTAGCGGGAGCGGCTGAGCAGTTCTTC. Translation gives CASSSLAGAAEQFF.